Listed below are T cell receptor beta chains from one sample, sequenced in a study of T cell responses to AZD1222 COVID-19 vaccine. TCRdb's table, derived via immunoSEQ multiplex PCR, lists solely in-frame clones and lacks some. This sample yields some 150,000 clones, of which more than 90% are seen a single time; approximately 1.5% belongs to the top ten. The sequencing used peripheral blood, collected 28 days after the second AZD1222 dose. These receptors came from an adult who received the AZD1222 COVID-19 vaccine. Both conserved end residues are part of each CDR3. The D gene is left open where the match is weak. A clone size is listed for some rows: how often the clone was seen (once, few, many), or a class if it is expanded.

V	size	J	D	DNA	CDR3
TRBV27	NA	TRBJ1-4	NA	TGTGCCAGCAGTTTGGGCAGGGGTAGTGAAAAACTGTTTTTT	CASSLGRGSEKLFF
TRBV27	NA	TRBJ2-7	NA	TGTGCCAGCAGTTTATCGGTAGCGGAGCGAGCCTACGAGCAGTACTTC	CASSLSVAERAYEQYF
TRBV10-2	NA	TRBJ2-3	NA	TGCGCCAGCAGGGGCAGCACAGATACGCAGTATTTT	CASRGSTDTQYF
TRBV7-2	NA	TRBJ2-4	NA	TGTGCCAGCAGCTTTATCGGGATTCGGGACAAAAACATTCAGTACTTC	CASSFIGIRDKNIQYF
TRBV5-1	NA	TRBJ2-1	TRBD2	TGCGCCAGCAGCTTGACCGGACTAGCTGGCCATGAGCAGTTCTTC	CASSLTGLAGHEQFF
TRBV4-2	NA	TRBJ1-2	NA	TGTGCCAGCAGCCAAGGTGGGCCTTCTACGGGGACGGGCTACACCTTC	CASSQGGPSTGTGYTF
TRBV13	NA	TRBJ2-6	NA	TGTGCCAGCAGCCCGACGGACACCGCCTTCTCTGGGGCCAACGTCCTGACTTTC	CASSPTDTAFSGANVLTF
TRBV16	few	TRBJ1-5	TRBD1	TGTGCCAGCAGCCAATCGGACAGGCGGCAGCCCCAGCATTTT	CASSQSDRRQPQHF
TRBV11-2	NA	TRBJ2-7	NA	TGTGCCAGCAGCTTAGTACTACAGAGTTTTTACGAGCAGTACTTC	CASSLVLQSFYEQYF
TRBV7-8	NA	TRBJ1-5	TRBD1	TGTGCCAGCAGTCGCTTTACAGGGGGTAGCAATCAGCCCCAGCATTTT	CASSRFTGGSNQPQHF
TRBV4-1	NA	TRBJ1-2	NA	TGCGCCAGCAGCCAACCCAACCGAGGCCCGGTTAACTATGGCTACACCTTC	CASSQPNRGPVNYGYTF